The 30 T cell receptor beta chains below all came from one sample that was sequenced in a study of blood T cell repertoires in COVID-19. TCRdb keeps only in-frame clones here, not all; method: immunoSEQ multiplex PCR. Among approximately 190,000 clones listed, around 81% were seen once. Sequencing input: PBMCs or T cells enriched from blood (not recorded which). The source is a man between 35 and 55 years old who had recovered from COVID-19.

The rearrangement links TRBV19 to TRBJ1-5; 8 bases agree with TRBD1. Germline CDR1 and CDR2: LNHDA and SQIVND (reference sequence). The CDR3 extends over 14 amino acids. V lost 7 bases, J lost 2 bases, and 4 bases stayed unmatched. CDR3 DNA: TGTGCCAGTAAGGGCAGGGGGCGCAATCAGCCCCAGCATTTT. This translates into CASKGRGRNQPQHF.

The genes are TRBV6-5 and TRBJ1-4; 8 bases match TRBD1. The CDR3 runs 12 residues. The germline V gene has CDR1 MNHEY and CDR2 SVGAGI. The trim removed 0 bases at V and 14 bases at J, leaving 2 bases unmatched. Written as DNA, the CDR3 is TGTGCCAGCAGTTACTCGGGACAGGTTCTGTTTTTT. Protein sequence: CASSYSGQVLFF.

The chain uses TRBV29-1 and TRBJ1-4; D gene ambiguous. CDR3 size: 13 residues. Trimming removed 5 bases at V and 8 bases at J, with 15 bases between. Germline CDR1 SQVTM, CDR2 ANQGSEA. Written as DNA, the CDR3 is TGCAGCGTTAGGAGTCGGAATTGGGAAAAACTGTTTTTT. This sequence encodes CSVRSRNWEKLFF.

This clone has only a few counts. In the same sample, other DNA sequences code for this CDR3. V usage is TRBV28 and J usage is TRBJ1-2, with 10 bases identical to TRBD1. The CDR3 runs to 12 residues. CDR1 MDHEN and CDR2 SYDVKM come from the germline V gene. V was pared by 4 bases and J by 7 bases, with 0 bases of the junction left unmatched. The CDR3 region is CASSWTGGGYTF. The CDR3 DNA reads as TGTGCCAGCAGTTGGACAGGGGGTGGCTACACCTTC.

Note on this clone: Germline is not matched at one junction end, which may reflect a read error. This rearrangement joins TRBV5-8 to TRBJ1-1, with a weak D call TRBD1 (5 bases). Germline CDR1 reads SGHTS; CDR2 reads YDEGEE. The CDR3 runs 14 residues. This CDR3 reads CASSLLHRNAEAFF. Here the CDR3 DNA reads TGTGCCAGCAGCTTGCTACACAGGAACGCTGAAGCTTTCTTT. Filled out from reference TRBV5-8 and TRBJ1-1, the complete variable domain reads EAGVTQSPTHLIKTRGQQATLRCSPISGHTSVYWYQQALGLGLQFLLWYDEGEERNRGNFPPRFSGRQFPNYSSELNVNALELEDSALYLCASSLLHRNAEAFFGQGTRLTVV.

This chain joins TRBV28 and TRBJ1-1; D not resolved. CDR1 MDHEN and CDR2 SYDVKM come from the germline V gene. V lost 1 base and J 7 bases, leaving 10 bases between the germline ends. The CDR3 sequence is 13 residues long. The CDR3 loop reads CASSLFGSDEAFF. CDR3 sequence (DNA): TGTGCCAGCAGTTTATTTGGCTCCGATGAAGCTTTCTTT.

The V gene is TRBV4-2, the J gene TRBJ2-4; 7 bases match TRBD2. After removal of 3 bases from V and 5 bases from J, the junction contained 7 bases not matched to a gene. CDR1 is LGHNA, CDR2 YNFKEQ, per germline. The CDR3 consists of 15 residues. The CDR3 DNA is TGTGCCAGCAGCCAGACGAGCGGGGCTGAAAACATTCAGTACTTC. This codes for CASSQTSGAENIQYF.

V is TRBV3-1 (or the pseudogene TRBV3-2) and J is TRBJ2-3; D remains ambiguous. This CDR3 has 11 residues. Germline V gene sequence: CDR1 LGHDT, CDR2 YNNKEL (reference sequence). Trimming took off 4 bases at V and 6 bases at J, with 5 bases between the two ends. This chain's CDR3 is CASSLRDTQYF. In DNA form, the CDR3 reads TGTGCCAGCAGCCTGCGTGATACGCAGTATTTT.

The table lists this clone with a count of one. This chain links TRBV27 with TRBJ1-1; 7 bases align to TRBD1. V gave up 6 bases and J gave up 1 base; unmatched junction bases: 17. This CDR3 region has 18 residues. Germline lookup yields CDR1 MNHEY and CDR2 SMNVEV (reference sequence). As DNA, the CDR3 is TGTGCCAGCAGGAGTGGTTCCAGGGGGTTATTGTGGAACACTGAAGCTTTCTTT. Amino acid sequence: CASRSGSRGLLWNTEAFF.

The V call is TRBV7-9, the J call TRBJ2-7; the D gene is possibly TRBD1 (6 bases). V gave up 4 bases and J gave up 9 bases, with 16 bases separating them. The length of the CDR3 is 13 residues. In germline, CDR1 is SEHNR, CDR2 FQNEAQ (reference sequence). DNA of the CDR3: TGTGCCAGCAGCTCCCAACAGGGAGTTGTGCAGTACTTC. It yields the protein CASSSQQGVVQYF.

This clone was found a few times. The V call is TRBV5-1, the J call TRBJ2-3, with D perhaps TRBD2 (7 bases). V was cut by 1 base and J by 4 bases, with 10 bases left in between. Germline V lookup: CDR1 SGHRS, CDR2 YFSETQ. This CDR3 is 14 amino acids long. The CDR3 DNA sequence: TGCGCCAGCAGCTTGCGCGGGGGCGCAGATACGCAGTATTTT. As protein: CASSLRGGADTQYF.

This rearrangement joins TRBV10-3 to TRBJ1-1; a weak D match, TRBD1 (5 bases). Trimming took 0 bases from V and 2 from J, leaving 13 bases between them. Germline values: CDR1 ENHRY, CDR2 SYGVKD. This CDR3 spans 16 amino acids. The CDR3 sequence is CAISESRGLINTEAFF. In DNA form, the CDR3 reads TGTGCCATCAGTGAGTCTAGGGGACTGATTAACACTGAAGCTTTCTTT.

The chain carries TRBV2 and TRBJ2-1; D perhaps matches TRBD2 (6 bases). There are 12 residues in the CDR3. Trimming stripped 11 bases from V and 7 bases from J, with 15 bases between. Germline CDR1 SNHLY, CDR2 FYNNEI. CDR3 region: CAGGIYLNEQFF. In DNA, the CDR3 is TGTGCCGGGGGGATTTACCTGAATGAGCAGTTCTTC. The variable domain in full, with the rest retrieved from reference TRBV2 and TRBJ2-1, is EPEVTQTPSHQVTQMGQEVILRCVPISNHLYFYWYRQILGQKVEFLVSFYNNEISEKSEIFDDQFSVERPDGSNFTLKIRSTKLEDSAMYFCAGGIYLNEQFFGPGTRLTVL.

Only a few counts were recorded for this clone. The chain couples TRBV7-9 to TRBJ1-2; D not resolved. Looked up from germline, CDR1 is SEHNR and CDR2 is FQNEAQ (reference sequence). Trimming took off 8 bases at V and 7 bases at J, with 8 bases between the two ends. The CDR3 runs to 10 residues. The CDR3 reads CASGRTGYTF. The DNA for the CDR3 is TGTGCCAGCGGGAGGACTGGCTACACCTTC. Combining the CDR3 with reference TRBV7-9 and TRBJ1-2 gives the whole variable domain DTGVSQNPRHKITKRGQNVTFRCDPISEHNRLYWYRQTLGQGPEFLTYFQNEAQLEKSRLLSDRFSAERPKGSFSTLEIQRTEQGDSAMYLCASGRTGYTFGSGTRLTVV.

This chain's CDR3 is CASSLHGRTTSTDTQYF. DNA of the CDR3: TGTGCCAGCAGTTTACATGGACGGACTACTAGCACAGATACGCAGTATTTT. The V call is TRBV27, the J call TRBJ2-3; D might be TRBD2 (6 bases). Germline values: CDR1 MNHEY, CDR2 SMNVEV (reference sequence). This CDR3 has 17 amino acids. Deletions cut 2 bases from V and 0 bases from J, with 15 bases between.

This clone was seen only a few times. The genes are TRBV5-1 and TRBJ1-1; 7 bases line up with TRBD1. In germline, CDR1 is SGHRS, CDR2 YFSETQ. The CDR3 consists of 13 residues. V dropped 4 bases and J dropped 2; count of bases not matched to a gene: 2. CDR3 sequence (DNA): TGCGCCAGCAGCCCAGGGGGAAACACTGAAGCTTTCTTT. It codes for CASSPGGNTEAFF.

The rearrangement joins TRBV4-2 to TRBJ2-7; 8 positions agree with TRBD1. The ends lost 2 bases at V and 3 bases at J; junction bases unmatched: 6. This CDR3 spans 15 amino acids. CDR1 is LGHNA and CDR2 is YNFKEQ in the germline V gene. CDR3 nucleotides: TGTGCCAGCAGCCAATGGTCTGGACAGGGCTACGAGCAGTACTTC. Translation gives CASSQWSGQGYEQYF.

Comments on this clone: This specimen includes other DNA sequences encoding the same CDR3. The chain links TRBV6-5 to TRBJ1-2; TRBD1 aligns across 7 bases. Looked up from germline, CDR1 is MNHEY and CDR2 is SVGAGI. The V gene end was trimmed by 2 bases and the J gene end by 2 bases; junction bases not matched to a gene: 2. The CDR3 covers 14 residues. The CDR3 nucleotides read TGTGCCAGCAGTTACCGGGACAGCAACTATGGCTACACCTTC. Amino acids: CASSYRDSNYGYTF.

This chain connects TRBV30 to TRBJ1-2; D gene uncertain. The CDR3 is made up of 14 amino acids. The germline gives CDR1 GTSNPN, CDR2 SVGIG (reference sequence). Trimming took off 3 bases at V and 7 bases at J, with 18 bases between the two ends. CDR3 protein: CAWSTQRGMVGYTF. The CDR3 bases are TGTGCCTGGAGCACTCAGCGGGGTATGGTTGGCTACACCTTC.

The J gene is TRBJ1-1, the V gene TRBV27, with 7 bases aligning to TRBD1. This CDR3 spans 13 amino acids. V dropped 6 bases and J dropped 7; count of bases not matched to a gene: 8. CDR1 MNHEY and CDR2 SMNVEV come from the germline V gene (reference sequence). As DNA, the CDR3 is TGTGCCAGCAGCTTCCTCCCAGGGGGTGAAGCTTTCTTT. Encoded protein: CASSFLPGGEAFF.

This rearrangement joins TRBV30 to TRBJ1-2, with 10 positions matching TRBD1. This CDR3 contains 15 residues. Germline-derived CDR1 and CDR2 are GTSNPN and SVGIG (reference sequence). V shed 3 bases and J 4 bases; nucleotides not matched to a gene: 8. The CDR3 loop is CAWRPDRGLVYGYTF. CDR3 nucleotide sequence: TGTGCCTGGAGGCCCGACAGGGGGCTAGTCTATGGCTACACCTTC.

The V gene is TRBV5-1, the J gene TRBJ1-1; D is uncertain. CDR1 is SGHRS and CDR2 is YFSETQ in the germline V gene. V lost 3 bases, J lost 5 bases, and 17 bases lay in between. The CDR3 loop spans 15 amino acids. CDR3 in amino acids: CASSSPQEGRTEAFF. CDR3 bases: TGCGCCAGCAGCTCCCCCCAGGAGGGAAGGACTGAAGCTTTCTTT.

CDR3 DNA sequence: TGCGCCAGCAGCTATGACACCAACACCGGGGAGCTGTTTTTT. This gives the protein CASSYDTNTGELFF. The chain uses TRBV5-1 and TRBJ2-2; D ambiguous. Trimming removed 3 bases from V and 2 bases from J, with 8 bases in between. This CDR3 is built from 14 residues. In germline, CDR1 is SGHRS, CDR2 YFSETQ.

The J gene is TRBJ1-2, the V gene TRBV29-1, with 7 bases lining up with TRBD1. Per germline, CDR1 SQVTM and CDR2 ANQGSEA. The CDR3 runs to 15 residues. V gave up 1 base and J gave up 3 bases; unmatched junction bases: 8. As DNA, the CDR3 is TGCAGCGTTGAAGGTGATCCAGGGGGGTACTATGGCTACACCTTC. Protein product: CSVEGDPGGYYGYTF.

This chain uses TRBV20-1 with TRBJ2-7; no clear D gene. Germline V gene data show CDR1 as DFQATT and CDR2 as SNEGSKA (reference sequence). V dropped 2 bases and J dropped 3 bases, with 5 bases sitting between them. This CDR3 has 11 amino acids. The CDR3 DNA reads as TGCAGTGCTAGACCACTCTACGAGCAGTACTTC. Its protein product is CSARPLYEQYF.

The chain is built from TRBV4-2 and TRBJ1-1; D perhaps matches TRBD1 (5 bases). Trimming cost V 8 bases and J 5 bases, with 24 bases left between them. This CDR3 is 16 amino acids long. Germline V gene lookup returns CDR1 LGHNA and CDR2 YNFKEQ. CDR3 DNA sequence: TGTGCCAGCCGTCGTAATGGTGGTGGGGCTAATACTGAAGCTTTCTTT. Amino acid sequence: CASRRNGGGANTEAFF.

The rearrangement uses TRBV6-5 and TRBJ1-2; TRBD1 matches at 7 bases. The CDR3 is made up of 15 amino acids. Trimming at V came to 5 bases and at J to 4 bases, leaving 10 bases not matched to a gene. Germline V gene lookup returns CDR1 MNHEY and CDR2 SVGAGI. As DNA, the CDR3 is TGTGCCAGCAGTCCCCGGCAGGGGGAATCCTATGGCTACACCTTC. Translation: CASSPRQGESYGYTF.

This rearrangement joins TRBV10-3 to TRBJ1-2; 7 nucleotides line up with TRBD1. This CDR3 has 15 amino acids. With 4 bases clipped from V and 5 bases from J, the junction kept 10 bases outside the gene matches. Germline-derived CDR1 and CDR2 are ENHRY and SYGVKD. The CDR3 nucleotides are TGTGCCATCAGTGCCAAGGGGACAGTTCCTTATGGCTACACCTTC. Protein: CAISAKGTVPYGYTF.

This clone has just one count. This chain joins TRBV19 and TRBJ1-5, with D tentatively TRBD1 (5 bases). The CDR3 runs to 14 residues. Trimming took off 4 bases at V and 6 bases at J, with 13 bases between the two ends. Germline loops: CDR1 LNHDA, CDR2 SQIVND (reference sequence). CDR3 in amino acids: CASSTSGGAQPQHF. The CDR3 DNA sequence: TGTGCCAGTAGTACCTCGGGAGGGGCTCAGCCCCAGCATTTT.

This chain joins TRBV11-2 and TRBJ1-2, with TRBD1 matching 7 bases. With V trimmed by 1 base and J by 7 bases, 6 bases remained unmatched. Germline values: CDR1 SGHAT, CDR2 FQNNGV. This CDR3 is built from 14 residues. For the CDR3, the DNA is TGTGCCAGCAGCTTAGCGATCACAGGGGTTGGCTACACCTTC. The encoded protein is CASSLAITGVGYTF.